This T cell receptor beta chain was observed in a study of cytomegalovirus exposure and HLA in healthy donors. Study-level findings and limits: Whilst most TCR sequences proved rare, a subset of public TCRs occurred across many donors.

Assay: immunoSEQ multiplex PCR; the TCRdb copy retains only in-frame clones and omits some. The sample has approximately 160,000 clones; 70% to 90% are singletons. V was cut by 11 bases and J by 5 bases, with 18 bases left in between. There are 13 residues in the CDR3. Germline CDR1 MNHEY, CDR2 SVGAGI. On this clone itself: Its specificity is unknown.

The sequenced material came from PBMCs. The TCR comes from a woman aged 18-30 years in good health and CMV-seronegative. The chain is built from TRBV6-5 and TRBJ1-1, with D possibly matching TRBD1 (5 bases). The CDR3 reads CASTRPGGTEAFF. In DNA form, the CDR3 reads TGTGCCTCTACTCGGCCGGGGGGAACTGAAGCTTTCTTT.